Listed here are 18 T cell receptor beta chains from one sample, sequenced in a study of blood T cells in healthy people across ages. Combining a sample-barcoded 5' primer with a J-beta primer mix, a second PCR ran for about 6 to 11 cycles. MiXCR, applied by TCRdb to the 5' RACE reads, yields one record per CDR3 protein. The table lists about 1.6 million distinct CDR3 sequences, 34% of them singletons. Sample: blood. All receptors derive from a woman younger than 45 in good health.

There are a few counts of this clonotype. The chain carries TRBV24-1 and TRBJ2-6; 11 bases agree with TRBD2. CDR3 length: 18 residues. In germline, CDR1 is KGHDR, CDR2 SFDVKD. J was trimmed by 4 bases and V by 3 bases; bases with no gene match: 7. This CDR3 reads CATSDGLAGGAGANVLTF. The CDR3 coding sequence is TGTGCCACCAGTGATGGGCTAGCGGGAGGAGCGGGGGCCAACGTCCTGACTTTC.

Here the CDR3 DNA reads TGCGCCAGCAGCTTCGGTGCGGGGGCCTCCTACGAGCAGTACTTC. This codes for CASSFGAGASYEQYF. The chain links TRBV5-1 to TRBJ2-7; D may be TRBD2 (7 bases). V was pared by 2 bases and J by 0 bases, with 12 bases between. Germline CDR1 reads SGHRS; CDR2 reads YFSETQ. CDR3 length: 15 amino acids.

This clonotype was counted a few times. V gene TRBV4-1 combines with J gene TRBJ1-2; D remains ambiguous. Germline assignment: CDR1 MGHRA and CDR2 YSYEKL. V dropped 0 bases and J dropped 7 bases, with 18 bases sitting between them. The CDR3 is 16 amino acids. The CDR3 nucleotides read TGCGCCAGCAGCCAAGAGCACCAGCTACACTATGGTGGCTACACCTTC. This sequence encodes CASSQEHQLHYGGYTF.

This chain connects TRBV9 to TRBJ2-7, with 11 positions matching TRBD2. V gave up 3 bases and J gave up 4 bases; unmatched junction bases: 3. Germline V CDR1 and CDR2: SGDLS, YYNGEE. This CDR3 region has 14 residues. CDR3 bases: TGTGCCAGCAGCGCGACTAGCGGGGCATACGAGCAGTACTTC. Translated: CASSATSGAYEQYF. The full variable domain, in which reference TRBV9 and TRBJ2-7 provide the parts outside the CDR3, is DSGVTQTPKHLITATGQRVTLRCSPRSGDLSVYWYQQSLDQGLQFLIQYYNGEERAKGNILERFSAQQFPDLHSELNLSSLELGDSALYFCASSATSGAYEQYFGPGTRLTVT.

The chain combines TRBV6-5 with TRBJ2-3; 10 nucleotides line up with TRBD2. The CDR3 extends over 14 amino acids. The J segment lost 8 bases and the V segment lost 6 bases, leaving 8 bases of the junction unmatched. Germline V gene sequence: CDR1 MNHEY, CDR2 SVGAGI. CDR3 loop: CASRPASGGVTQYF. The CDR3 bases are TGTGCCAGCAGGCCAGCTAGCGGGGGAGTTACGCAGTATTTT.

The CDR3 DNA reads TGTGCCAGCAGTCACCCTATAGTGGGGAGCTCCTACAATGAGCAGTTCTTC. It codes for CASSHPIVGSSYNEQFF. The chain couples TRBV6-5 to TRBJ2-1; maybe TRBD2 (5 bases). V was pared by 5 bases and J by 0 bases, with 17 bases between. The CDR3 has 17 amino acids. Germline CDR1 is MNHEY and CDR2 is SVGAGI.

The chain is built from TRBV20-1 and TRBJ2-7; maybe TRBD1 (5 bases). Germline-derived CDR1 and CDR2 are DFQATT and SNEGSKA (reference sequence). Deletions cut 3 bases from V and 6 bases from J, with 21 bases between. The CDR3 loop spans 15 amino acids. DNA for the CDR3: TGCAGTGCTAGCCCCCGGGCAGGGTTCGATAGCGAGCAGTACTTC. This gives the protein CSASPRAGFDSEQYF.

This chain links TRBV2 with TRBJ2-3; no reliable D call. V was shortened by 7 bases and J by 2 bases, with 10 bases between the two germline ends. The CDR3 covers 13 residues. Per the germline V gene, CDR1 is SNHLY and CDR2 is FYNNEI. In DNA, the CDR3 is TGTGCCAGCACTTTCCACCCCACAGATACGCAGTATTTT. This encodes CASTFHPTDTQYF.

The chain couples TRBV14 to TRBJ2-1; TRBD2 matches 11 bases. This CDR3 has 15 residues. The trim removed 10 bases at V and 6 bases at J, leaving 11 bases unmatched. Germline CDR1 and CDR2: SGHDN and FVKESK. CDR3 sequence: CATKSLAGGLNEQFF. In nucleotides, the CDR3 is TGTGCCACCAAATCGCTAGCGGGGGGCCTCAATGAGCAGTTCTTC.

This chain connects TRBV6-5 to TRBJ1-2; D not resolved. The length of the CDR3 is 15 residues. Between the trimmed V and J ends, which lost 2 bases and 4 bases, there was a span of 14 bases. CDR1 MNHEY and CDR2 SVGAGI come from the germline V gene. The CDR3 is CASSYGPGSLYGYTF. Here the CDR3 DNA reads TGTGCCAGCAGTTACGGCCCAGGCAGCCTCTATGGCTACACCTTC.

This clonotype was picked up a small number of times. This rearrangement joins TRBV29-1 to TRBJ1-2; D gene ambiguous. CDR1 and CDR2 (germline): SQVTM, ANQGSEA. The CDR3 loop spans 14 amino acids. The ends were cut back, 0 bases at V and 5 bases at J, with 13 bases in the middle. The CDR3 DNA reads as TGCAGCGTTGAAGATCGGAAGGTGAATTATGGCTACACCTTC. Amino acids: CSVEDRKVNYGYTF.

The chain uses TRBV25-1 and TRBJ1-1; no firm D call. V was pared by 3 bases and J by 10 bases, with 9 bases between. The CDR3 is 11 amino acids. Germline CDR1 is MGHDK and CDR2 is SYGVNS. The CDR3 DNA is TGTGCCAGCAGTGAGCGAGGCCCAGCTTTCTTT. Protein sequence: CASSERGPAFF. The full variable domain, its missing parts supplied by reference TRBV25-1 and TRBJ1-1, is EADIYQTPRYLVIGTGKKITLECSQTMGHDKMYWYQQDPGMELHLIHYSYGVNSTEKGDLSSESTVSRIRTEHFPLTLESARPSHTSQYLCASSERGPAFFGQGTRLTVV.

A remark on this clonotype: A much larger clonotype is one base distant, so this may be a read error. The rearrangement joins TRBV5-5 to TRBJ2-5; TRBD1 agrees at 8 bases. The CDR3 covers 17 residues. Germline CDR1 and CDR2: SGHKS and YYEKEE (reference sequence). CDR3 protein: CAGSLTFRGTGQETQYF. CDR3 DNA: TGTGCCGGCAGCTTGACATTTCGTGGGACAGGTCAGGAGACCCAGTACTTC. The complete variable domain, with remaining parts taken from reference TRBV5-5 and TRBJ2-5, reads DAGVTQSPTHLIKTRGQQVTLRCSPISGHKSVSWYQQVLGQGPQFIFQYYEKEERGRGNFPDRFSARQFPNYSSELNVNALLLGDSALYLCAGSLTFRGTGQETQYFGPGTRLLVL.

This chain connects TRBV28 to TRBJ2-7; possible D gene TRBD1, 7 bases. Germline lookup yields CDR1 MDHEN and CDR2 SYDVKM. V was trimmed by 3 bases and J by 7 bases, leaving 16 bases between them. The CDR3 consists of 14 residues. CDR3 nucleotide sequence: TGTGCCAGCAGTTTTAGGACAGGAGGGCGTGAGCAGTACTTC. This encodes CASSFRTGGREQYF. The whole variable domain, remainder taken from reference TRBV28 and TRBJ2-7, is DVKVTQSSRYLVKRTGEKVFLECVQDMDHENMFWYRQDPGLGLRLIYFSYDVKMKEKGDIPEGYSVSREKKERFSLILESASTNQTSMYLCASSFRTGGREQYFGPGTRLTVT.

This clonotype is a singleton in its sample. At one end the junction does not follow the germline gene, possibly because of a read error. This chain links TRBV6-5 with TRBJ2-1; TRBD2 aligns across 9 bases. There are 16 residues in the CDR3. In germline, CDR1 is MNHEY, CDR2 SVGAGI. The CDR3 spells CASGYSIGLAGSEQFF. The CDR3 nucleotides read TGTGCCAGCGGTTACTCGATAGGCCTAGCGGGGAGCGAGCAGTTCTTC.

This clonotype showed up many times. The chain employs TRBV4-1 and TRBJ2-1; D not resolved. The V end lost 4 bases, the J end lost 4 bases, and 5 bases lay between the germline ends. CDR1 and CDR2 from the germline V gene are MGHRA and YSYEKL. There are 12 residues in the CDR3. For the CDR3, the DNA is TGCGCCAGCAGCCCGGAGTACAATGAGCAGTTCTTC. Amino acid sequence: CASSPEYNEQFF.

In this sample, this clonotype turned up many times. V and J are TRBV4-1 and TRBJ2-1, with D hard to call. V was trimmed by 0 bases and J by 12 bases, leaving 6 bases between them. Per the germline V gene, CDR1 is MGHRA and CDR2 is YSYEKL. The CDR3 extends over 11 amino acids. Here the CDR3 DNA reads TGCGCCAGCAGCCAAGACCTATGGCAGTTCTTC. It yields the protein CASSQDLWQFF.

This clonotype turned up a few times. The rearrangement links TRBV4-2 to TRBJ2-1; maybe TRBD2 (6 bases). There are 16 residues in the CDR3. CDR1 and CDR2 (germline): LGHNA, YNFKEQ. Trimming removed 0 bases from V and 2 bases from J, with 11 bases in between. Here the CDR3 reads CASSQDTRGPYNEQFF. In DNA form, the CDR3 reads TGTGCCAGCAGCCAAGATACGCGGGGTCCCTACAATGAGCAGTTCTTC.